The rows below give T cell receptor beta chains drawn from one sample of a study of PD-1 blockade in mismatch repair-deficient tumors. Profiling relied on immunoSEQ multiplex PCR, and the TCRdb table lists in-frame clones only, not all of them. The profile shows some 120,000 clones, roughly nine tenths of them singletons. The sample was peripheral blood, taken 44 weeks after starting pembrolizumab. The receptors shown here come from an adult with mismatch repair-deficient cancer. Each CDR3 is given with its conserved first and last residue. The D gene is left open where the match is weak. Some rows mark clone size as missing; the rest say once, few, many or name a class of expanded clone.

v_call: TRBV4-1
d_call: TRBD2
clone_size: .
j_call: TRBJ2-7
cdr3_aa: CASSQFREGLYEQYF
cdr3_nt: TGCGCCAGCAGCCAATTCCGGGAGGGCCTCTACGAGCAGTACTTC

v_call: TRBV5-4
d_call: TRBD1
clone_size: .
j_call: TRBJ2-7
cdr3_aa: CASTPGTGGSSFPYEQYF
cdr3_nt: TGTGCCAGTACCCCCGGGACAGGGGGTTCCTCCTTCCCCTACGAGCAGTACTTC

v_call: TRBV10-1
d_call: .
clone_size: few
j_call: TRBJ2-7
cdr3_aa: CASSESGGGDEQYF
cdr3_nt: TGCGCCAGCAGTGAGTCTGGGGGTGGCGACGAGCAGTACTTC

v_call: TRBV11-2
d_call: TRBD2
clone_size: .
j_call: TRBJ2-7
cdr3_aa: CASSSLLAAIYEQYF
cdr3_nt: TGTGCCAGCAGCTCGCTACTAGCGGCGATTTACGAGCAGTACTTC

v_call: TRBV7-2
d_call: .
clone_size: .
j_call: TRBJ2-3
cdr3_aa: CASSILPGLLTDTQYF
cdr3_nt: TGTGCCAGCAGCATTCTCCCGGGACTTTTAACAGATACGCAGTATTTT

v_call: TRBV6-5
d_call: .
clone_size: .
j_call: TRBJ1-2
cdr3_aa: CASSQTANYGYTF
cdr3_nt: TGTGCCAGCAGTCAAACAGCTAACTATGGCTACACCTTC

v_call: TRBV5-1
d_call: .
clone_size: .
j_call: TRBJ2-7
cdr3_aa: CASSLESGHTSYEQYF
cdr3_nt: TGCGCCAGCAGCTTGGAATCGGGACATACCTCCTACGAGCAGTACTTC

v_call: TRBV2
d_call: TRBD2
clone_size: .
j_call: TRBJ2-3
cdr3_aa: CASSEGTSGDTQYF
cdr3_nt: TGTGCCAGCAGTGAGGGGACTAGCGGTGATACGCAGTATTTT

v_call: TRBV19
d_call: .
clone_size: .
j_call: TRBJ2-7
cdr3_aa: CASSISNLYEQYF
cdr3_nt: TGTGCCAGTAGTATTTCGAATTTGTACGAGCAGTACTTC

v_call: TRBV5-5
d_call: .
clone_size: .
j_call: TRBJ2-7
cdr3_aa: CASAVGYKQYF
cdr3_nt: TGTGCCAGCGCCGTCGGCTATAAGCAGTACTTC

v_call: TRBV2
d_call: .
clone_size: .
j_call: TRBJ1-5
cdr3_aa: CASSEAGGTHQPQHF
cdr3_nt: TGTGCCAGCAGTGAAGCGGGAGGGACCCATCAGCCCCAGCATTTT

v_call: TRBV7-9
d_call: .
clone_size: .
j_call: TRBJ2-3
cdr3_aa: CASSSSSTTTDTQYF
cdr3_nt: TGTGCCAGCAGCTCATCTAGTACCACCACAGATACGCAGTATTTT

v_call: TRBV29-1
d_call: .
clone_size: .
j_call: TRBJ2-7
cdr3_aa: CSVEDSYEQYF
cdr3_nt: TGCAGCGTTGAGGACTCCTACGAGCAGTACTTC

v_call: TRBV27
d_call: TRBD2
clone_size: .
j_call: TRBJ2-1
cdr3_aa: CASSPRLAGLFF
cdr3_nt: TGTGCCAGCAGTCCTAGACTAGCGGGACTGTTCTTC

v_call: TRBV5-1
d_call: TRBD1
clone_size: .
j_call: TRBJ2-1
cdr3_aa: CASSFGQGYNEQFF
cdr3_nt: TGCGCCAGCAGCTTTGGACAGGGTTACAATGAGCAGTTCTTC

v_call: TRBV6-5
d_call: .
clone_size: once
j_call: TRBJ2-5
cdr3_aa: CASRMTDSQETQYF
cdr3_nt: TGTGCCAGCAGGATGACGGACAGCCAAGAGACCCAGTACTTC

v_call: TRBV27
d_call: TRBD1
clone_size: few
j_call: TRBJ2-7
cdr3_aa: CASRSGTGLEQYF
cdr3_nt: TGTGCCAGCAGATCCGGGACAGGCCTAGAGCAGTACTTC

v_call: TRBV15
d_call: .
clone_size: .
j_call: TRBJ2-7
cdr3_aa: CATSRDREGGEQYF
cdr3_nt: TGTGCCACCAGCAGAGACAGGGAAGGGGGCGAGCAGTACTTC

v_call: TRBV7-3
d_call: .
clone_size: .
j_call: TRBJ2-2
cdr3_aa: CASSLLGGPSTGELFF
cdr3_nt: TGTGCCAGCAGCTTATTAGGGGGGCCGAGCACCGGGGAGCTGTTTTTT

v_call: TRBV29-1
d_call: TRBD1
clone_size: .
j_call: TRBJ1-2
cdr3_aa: CSARTGSYGYTF
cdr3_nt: TGCAGCGCCCGGACAGGGAGCTATGGCTACACCTTC

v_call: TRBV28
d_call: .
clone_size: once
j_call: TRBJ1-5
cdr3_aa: CASARGGWGQPQHF
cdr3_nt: TGTGCCAGCGCGCGGGGGGGGTGGGGTCAGCCCCAGCATTTT

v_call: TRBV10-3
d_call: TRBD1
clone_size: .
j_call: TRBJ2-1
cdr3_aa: CAISWDRDVGEQFF
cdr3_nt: TGTGCCATCAGTTGGGACAGGGATGTCGGTGAGCAGTTCTTC

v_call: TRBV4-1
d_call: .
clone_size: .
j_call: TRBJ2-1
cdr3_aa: CASSVRDWDNEQFF
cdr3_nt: TGCGCCAGCAGCGTCCGGGACTGGGACAATGAGCAGTTCTTC

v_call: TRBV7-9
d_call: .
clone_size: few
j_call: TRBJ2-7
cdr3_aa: CASETGYEQYF
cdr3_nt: TGTGCCAGCGAAACGGGGTACGAGCAGTACTTC

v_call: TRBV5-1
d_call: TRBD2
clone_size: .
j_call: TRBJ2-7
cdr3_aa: CASSLDPAHSGRLYEQYF
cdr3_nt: TGCGCCAGCAGCTTGGATCCTGCTCATAGCGGGAGACTCTACGAGCAGTACTTC

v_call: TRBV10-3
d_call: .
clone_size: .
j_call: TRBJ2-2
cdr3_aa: CAISDRLGRIGELFF
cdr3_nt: TGTGCCATCAGTGACCGATTAGGGCGAATTGGGGAGCTGTTTTTT

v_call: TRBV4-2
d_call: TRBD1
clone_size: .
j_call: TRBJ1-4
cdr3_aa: CASSQDGRGRGEKLFF
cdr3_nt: TGTGCCAGCAGCCAAGATGGCAGGGGGCGCGGAGAAAAACTGTTTTTT

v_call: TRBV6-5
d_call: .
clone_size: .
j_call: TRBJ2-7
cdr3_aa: CASKSFQWGTYEQYF
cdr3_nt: TGTGCCAGCAAGTCTTTCCAGTGGGGGACCTACGAGCAGTACTTC

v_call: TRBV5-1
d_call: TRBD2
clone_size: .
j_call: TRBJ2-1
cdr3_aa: CASSHSGSFNNEQFF
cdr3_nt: TGCGCCAGCAGTCATAGCGGGAGTTTCAACAATGAGCAGTTCTTC

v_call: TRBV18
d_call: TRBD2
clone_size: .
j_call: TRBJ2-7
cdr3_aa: CASSPGLADLEQYF
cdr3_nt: TGTGCCAGCTCACCGGGACTAGCGGACCTCGAGCAGTACTTC

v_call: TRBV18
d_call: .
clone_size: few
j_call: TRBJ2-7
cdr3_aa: CASSPRDGSYEQYF
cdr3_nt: TGTGCCAGCTCACCACGGGACGGATCCTACGAGCAGTACTTC

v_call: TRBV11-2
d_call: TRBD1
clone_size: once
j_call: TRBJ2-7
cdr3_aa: CASSVDRGRFYEQYF
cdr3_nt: TGTGCCAGCAGCGTAGACAGGGGGCGCTTTTACGAGCAGTACTTC

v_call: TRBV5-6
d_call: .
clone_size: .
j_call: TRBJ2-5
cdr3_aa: CASSFLTPLTHWEYF
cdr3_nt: TGTGCCAGCAGCTTTTTAACCCCACTGACCCATTGGGAGTACTTC

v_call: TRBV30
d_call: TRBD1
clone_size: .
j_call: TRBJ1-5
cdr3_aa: CAWGPGQEDQPQHF
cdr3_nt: TGTGCCTGGGGACCGGGACAGGAAGATCAGCCCCAGCATTTT

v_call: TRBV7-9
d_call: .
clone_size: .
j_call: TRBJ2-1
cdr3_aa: CASSLSSLSYNEQFF
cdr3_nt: TGTGCCAGCAGCTTATCTTCCCTCTCCTACAATGAGCAGTTCTTC

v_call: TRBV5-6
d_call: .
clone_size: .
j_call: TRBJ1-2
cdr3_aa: CASSEGVGVGYTF
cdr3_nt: TGTGCCAGCAGCGAGGGTGTCGGAGTAGGCTACACCTTC

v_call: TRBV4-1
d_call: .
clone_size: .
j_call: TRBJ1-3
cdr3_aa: CASSQPQGAKNTIYF
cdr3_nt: TGCGCCAGCAGCCAACCCCAGGGAGCGAAAAACACCATATATTTT

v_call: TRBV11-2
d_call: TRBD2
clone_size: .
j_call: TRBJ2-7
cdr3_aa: CASSALAGSYEQYF
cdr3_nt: TGTGCCAGCAGCGCCTTAGCGGGCTCCTACGAGCAGTACTTC

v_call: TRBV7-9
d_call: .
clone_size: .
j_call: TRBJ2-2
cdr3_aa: CASSQEDANTGELFF
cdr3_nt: TGTGCCAGCAGCCAAGAAGACGCGAACACCGGGGAGCTGTTTTTT

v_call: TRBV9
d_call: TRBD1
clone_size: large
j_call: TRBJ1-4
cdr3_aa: CASSARTGLGEKLFF
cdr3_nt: TGTGCCAGCAGCGCGCGGACAGGGCTAGGAGAAAAACTGTTTTTT

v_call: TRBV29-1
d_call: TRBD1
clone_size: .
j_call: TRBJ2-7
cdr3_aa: CSVEVLQGHTYEQYF
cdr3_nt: TGCAGCGTTGAGGTATTACAGGGGCATACCTACGAGCAGTACTTC

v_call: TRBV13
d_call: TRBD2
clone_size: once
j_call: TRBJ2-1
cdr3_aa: CASSFTSGSSYNEQFF
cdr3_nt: TGTGCCAGCAGCTTTACTAGCGGGAGCTCCTACAATGAGCAGTTCTTC

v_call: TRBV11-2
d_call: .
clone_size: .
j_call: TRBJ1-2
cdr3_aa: CASSLSLYYGYTF
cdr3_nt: TGTGCCAGCAGCTTATCTTTATACTATGGCTACACCTTC

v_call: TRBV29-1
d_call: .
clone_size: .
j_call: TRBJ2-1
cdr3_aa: CSVQLVNEQFF
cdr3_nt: TGCAGCGTTCAACTAGTGAATGAGCAGTTCTTC

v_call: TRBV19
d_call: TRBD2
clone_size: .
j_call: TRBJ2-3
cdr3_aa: CASSFSGTSGRPGTDTQYF
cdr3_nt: TGTGCCAGTAGTTTCTCCGGGACTAGCGGGAGGCCAGGTACAGATACGCAGTATTTT

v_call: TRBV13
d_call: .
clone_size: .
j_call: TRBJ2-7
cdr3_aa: CASSLSVGGHYEQYF
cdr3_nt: TGTGCCAGCAGCTTAAGTGTCGGGGGGCACTACGAGCAGTACTTC

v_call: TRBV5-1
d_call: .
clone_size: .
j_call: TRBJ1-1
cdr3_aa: CASSPITGSDTEAFF
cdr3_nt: TGCGCCAGCAGCCCAATCACAGGCTCGGACACTGAAGCTTTCTTT

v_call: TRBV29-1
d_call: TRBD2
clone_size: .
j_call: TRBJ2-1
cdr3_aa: CSAPLIAGATYNEQFF
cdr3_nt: TGCAGCGCGCCCCTAATAGCGGGAGCTACCTACAATGAGCAGTTCTTC

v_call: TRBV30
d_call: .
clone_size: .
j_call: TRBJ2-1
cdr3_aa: CAWSETFNNEQFF
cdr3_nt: TGTGCCTGGAGTGAGACTTTCAACAATGAGCAGTTCTTC

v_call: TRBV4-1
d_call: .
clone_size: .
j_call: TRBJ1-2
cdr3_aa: CASSSSQNYGYTF
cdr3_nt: TGCGCCAGCAGCTCATCACAGAACTATGGCTACACCTTC

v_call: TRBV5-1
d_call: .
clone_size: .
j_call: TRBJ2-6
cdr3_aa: CASSLRSSASGANVLTF
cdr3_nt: TGCGCCAGCAGCTTAAGGTCTTCCGCCTCTGGGGCCAACGTCCTGACTTTC

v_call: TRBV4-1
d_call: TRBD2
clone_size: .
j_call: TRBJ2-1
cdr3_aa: CASSQEMGAGASYNEQFF
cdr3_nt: TGCGCCAGCAGCCAAGAGATGGGAGCGGGAGCTAGCTACAATGAGCAGTTCTTC

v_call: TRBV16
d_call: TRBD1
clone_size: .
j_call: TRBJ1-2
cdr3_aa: CASSPGQGLIYGYTF
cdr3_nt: TGTGCCAGCAGCCCCGGACAGGGACTCATCTATGGCTACACCTTC

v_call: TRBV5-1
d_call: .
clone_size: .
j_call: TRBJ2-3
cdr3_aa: CASSPSARGYDTQYF
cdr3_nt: TGCGCCAGCTCACCCTCAGCGAGGGGATACGATACGCAGTATTTT

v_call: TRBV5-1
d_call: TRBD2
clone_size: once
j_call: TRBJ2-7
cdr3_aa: CASSYGLDYEQYF
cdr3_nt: TGCGCCAGCAGCTATGGACTAGACTACGAGCAGTACTTC

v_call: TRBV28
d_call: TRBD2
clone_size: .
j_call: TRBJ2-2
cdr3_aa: CASNPGTTNTGELFF
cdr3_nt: TGTGCCAGCAACCCCGGGACTACGAACACCGGGGAGCTGTTTTTT

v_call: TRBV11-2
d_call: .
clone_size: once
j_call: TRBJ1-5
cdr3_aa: CASSLVTGPRAQPQHF
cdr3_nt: TGTGCCAGCAGCTTAGTTACGGGTCCTAGAGCTCAGCCCCAGCATTTT

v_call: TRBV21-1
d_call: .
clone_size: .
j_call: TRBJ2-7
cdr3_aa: CASSGLGGRFRIIYEQYF
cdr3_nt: TGTGCCAGCAGCGGTCTTGGGGGGCGCTTTCGAATCATCTACGAGCAGTACTTC

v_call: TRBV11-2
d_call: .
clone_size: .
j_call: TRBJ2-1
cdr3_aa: CASSSQRGDSYNEQFF
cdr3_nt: TGTGCCAGCAGCTCTCAGAGGGGGGACAGTTACAATGAGCAGTTCTTC

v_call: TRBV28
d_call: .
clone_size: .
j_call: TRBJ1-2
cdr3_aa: CASLLGGSGYGYTF
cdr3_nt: TGTGCCAGCCTACTTGGGGGTTCGGGGTATGGCTACACCTTC